This TCR beta chain was retrieved from a study of CD8 T cells in Susac syndrome. Findings of the study overall: As acknowledged by the study, its TCR sequencing and HLA analysis included a relatively small number of individuals.

CDR3 length equals 16 residues. From germline, CDR1 is SEHNR and CDR2 FQNEAQ (reference sequence). The V and J ends lost 4 bases and 0 bases respectively, with 13 bases between them. Negative magnetic isolation gave CD8+ and CD4+ cells; FACS enriched CD8+ TEMRA. Of note for this clonotype: As yet, its antigen is unknown.

The RNA, roughly 0.5 to 1 ug, was put through reverse transcription using random hexamers. immunoSEQ multiplex PCR amplified TCR beta CDR3 across 54 Vbeta, 13 Jbeta. MiXCR was run by TCRdb on the immunoSEQ multiplex PCR reads, yielding one entry per CDR3 protein. The sample carries 130,000 or so distinct CDR3 sequences, about 93% recorded once. The chain is built from TRBV7-9 and TRBJ2-4; D perhaps matches TRBD1 (5 bases). Material: CD4+ T cells from PBMCs. The sequence was collected from a human donor in good health. CDR3 loop: CASSYGQGLAKNIQYF. The CDR3, as DNA: TGTGCCAGCAGCTACGGGCAGGGTCTAGCCAAAAACATTCAGTACTTC.